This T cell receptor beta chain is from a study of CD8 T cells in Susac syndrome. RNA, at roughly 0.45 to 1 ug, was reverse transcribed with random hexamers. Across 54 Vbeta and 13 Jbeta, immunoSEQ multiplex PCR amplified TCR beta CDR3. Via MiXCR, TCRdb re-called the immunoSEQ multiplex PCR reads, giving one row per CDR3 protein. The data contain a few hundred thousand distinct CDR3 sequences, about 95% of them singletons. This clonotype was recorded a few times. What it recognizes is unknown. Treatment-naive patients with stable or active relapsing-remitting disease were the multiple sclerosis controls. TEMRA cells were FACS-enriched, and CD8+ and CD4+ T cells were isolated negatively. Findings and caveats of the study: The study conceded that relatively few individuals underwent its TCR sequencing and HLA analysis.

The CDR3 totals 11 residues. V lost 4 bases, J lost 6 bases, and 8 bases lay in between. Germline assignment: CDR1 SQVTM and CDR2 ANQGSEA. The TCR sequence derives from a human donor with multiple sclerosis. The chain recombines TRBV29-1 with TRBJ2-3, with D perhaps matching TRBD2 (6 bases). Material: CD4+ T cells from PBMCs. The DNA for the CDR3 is TGCAGCGTTGGGGCGGGGGATACGCAGTATTTT. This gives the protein CSVGAGDTQYF.